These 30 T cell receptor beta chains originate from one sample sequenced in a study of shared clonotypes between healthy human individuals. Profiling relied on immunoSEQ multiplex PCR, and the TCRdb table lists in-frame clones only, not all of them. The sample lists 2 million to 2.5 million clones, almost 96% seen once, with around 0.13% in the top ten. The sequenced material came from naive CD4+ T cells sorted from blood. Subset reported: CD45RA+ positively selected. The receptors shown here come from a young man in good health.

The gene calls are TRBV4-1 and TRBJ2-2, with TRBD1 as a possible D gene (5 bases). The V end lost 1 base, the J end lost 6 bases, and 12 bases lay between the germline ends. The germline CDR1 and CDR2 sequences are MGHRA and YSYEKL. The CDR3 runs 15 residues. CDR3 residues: CASSQGRVQSGELFF. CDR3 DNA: TGCGCCAGCAGCCAAGGCAGGGTGCAATCCGGGGAGCTGTTTTTT.

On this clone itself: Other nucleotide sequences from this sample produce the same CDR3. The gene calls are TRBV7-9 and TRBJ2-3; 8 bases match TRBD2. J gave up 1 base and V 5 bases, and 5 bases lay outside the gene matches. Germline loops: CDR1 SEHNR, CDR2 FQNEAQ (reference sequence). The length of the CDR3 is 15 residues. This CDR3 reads CASSPSRGGTDTQYF. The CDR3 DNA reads TGTGCCAGCAGCCCATCGCGGGGGGGCACAGATACGCAGTATTTT.

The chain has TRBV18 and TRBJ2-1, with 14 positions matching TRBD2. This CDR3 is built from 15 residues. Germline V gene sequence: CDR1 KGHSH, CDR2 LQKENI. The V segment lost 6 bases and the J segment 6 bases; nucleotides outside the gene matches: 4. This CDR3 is CASSGTSGSGNEQFF. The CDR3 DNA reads TGTGCCAGCTCGGGGACTAGCGGGAGCGGCAATGAGCAGTTCTTC.

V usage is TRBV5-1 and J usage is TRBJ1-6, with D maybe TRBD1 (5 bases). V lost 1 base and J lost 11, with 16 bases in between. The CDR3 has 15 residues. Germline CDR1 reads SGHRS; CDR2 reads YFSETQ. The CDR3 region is CASSLLADRGAPLHF. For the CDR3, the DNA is TGCGCCAGCAGCTTGTTAGCTGACAGAGGGGCACCCCTCCACTTT.

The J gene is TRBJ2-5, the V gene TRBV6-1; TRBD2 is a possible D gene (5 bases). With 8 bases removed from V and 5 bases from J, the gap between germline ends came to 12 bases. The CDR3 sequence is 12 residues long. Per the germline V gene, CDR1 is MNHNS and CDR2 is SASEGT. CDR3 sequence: CASLGRRETQYF. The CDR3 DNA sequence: TGTGCCAGCTTGGGCAGGAGGGAGACCCAGTACTTC.

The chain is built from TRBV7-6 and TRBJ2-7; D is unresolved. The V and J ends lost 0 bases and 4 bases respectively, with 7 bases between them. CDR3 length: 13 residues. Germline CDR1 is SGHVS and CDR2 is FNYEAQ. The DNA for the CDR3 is TGTGCCAGCAGCTTAGCTTCCGAATACGAGCAGTACTTC. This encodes CASSLASEYEQYF.

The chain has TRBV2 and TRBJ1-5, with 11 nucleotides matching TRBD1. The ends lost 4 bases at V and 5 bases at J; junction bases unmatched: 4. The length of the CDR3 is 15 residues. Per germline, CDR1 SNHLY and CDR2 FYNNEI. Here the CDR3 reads CASSGTGGADQPQHF. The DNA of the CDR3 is TGTGCCAGCAGTGGGACAGGGGGCGCGGATCAGCCCCAGCATTTT.

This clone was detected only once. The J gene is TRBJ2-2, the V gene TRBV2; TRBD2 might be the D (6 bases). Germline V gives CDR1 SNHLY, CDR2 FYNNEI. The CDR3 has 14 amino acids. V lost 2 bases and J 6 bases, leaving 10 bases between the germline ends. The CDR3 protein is CASSEWTTPGELFF. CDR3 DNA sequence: TGTGCCAGCAGTGAATGGACTACCCCCGGGGAGCTGTTTTTT.

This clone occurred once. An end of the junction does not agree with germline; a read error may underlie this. CDR3 loop: CASSPRAGTNHPQHF. Here the CDR3 DNA reads TGTGCCAGCAGCCCTCGGGCAGGAACCAATCATCCCCAGCATTTT. The chain combines TRBV5-8 with TRBJ1-5; no clear D. Germline values: CDR1 SGHTS, CDR2 YDEGEE. CDR3 length equals 15 residues.

The CDR3 sequence is CASSFSQGNSPLHF. CDR3 nucleotides: TGTGCCAGCAGTTTTAGCCAGGGGAATTCACCCCTCCACTTT. The chain uses TRBV28 and TRBJ1-6; weak D call: TRBD1 (6 bases). Trimming stripped 3 bases from V and 7 bases from J, with 10 bases between. Germline CDR1 and CDR2: MDHEN and SYDVKM. This CDR3 has 14 residues.

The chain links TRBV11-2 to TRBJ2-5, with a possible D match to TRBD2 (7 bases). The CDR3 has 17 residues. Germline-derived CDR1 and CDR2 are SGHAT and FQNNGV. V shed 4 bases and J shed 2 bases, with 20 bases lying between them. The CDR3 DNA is TGTGCCAGCAGCTATACCCCGAGGGGGGGGGATCAAGAGACCCAGTACTTC. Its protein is CASSYTPRGGDQETQYF.

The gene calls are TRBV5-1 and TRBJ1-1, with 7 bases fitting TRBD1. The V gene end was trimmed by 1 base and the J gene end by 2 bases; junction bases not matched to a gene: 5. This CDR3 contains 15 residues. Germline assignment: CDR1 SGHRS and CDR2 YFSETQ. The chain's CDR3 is CASSLNRQGNTEAFF. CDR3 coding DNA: TGCGCCAGCAGCTTGAATCGACAGGGTAACACTGAAGCTTTCTTT. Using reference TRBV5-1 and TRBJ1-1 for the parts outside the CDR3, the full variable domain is KAGVTQTPRYLIKTRGQQVTLSCSPISGHRSVSWYQQTPGQGLQFLFEYFSETQRNKGNFPGRFSGRQFSNSRSEMNVSTLELGDSALYLCASSLNRQGNTEAFFGQGTRLTVV.

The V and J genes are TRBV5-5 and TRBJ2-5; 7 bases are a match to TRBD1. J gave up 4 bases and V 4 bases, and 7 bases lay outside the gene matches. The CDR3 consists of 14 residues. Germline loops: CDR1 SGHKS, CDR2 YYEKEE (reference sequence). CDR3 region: CASSTDRARETQYF. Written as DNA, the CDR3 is TGTGCCAGCAGCACTGACAGGGCGAGAGAGACCCAGTACTTC. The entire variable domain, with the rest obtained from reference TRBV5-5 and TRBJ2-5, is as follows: DAGVTQSPTHLIKTRGQQVTLRCSPISGHKSVSWYQQVLGQGPQFIFQYYEKEERGRGNFPDRFSARQFPNYSSELNVNALLLGDSALYLCASSTDRARETQYFGPGTRLLVL.

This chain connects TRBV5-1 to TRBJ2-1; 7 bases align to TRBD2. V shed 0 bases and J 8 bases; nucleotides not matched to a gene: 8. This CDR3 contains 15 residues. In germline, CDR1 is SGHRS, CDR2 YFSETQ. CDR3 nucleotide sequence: TGCGCCAGCAGCTTGGGGGGGTCTAGCGGAGATGAGCAGTTCTTC. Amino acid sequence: CASSLGGSSGDEQFF.

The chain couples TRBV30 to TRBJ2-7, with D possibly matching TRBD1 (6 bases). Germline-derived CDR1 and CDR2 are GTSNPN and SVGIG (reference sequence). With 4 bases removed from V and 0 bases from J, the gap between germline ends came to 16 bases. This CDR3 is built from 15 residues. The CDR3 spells CAWNPRGQYSYEQYF. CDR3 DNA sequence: TGTGCCTGGAACCCCAGGGGCCAATACTCCTACGAGCAGTACTTC.

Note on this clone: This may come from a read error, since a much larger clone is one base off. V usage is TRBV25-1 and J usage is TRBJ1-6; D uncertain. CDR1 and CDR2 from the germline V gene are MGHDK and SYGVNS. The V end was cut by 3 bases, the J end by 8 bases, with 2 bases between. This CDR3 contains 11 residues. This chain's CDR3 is CASSDDSPLHF. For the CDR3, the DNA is TGTGCCAGCAGTGACGATTCACCCCTCCACTTT.

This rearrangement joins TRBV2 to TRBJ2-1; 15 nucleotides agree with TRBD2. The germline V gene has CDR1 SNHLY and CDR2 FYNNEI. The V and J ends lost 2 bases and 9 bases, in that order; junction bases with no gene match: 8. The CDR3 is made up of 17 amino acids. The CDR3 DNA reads TGTGCCAGCAGTGAAATGAGGACTAGCGGGAGGGCGAGTGAGCAGTTCTTC. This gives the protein CASSEMRTSGRASEQFF.

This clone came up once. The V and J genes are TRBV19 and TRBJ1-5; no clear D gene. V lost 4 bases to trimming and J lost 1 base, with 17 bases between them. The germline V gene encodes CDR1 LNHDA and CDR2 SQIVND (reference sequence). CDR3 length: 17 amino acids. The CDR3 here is CASSTIGVGQSNQPQHF. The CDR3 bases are TGTGCCAGTAGTACCATCGGGGTGGGTCAGAGCAATCAGCCCCAGCATTTT.

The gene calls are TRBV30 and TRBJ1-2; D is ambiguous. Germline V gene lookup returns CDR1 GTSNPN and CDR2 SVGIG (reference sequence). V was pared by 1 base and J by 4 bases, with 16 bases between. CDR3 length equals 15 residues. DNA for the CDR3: TGTGCCTGGAGTGGGGGAGTCGGAATTTTCTATGGCTACACCTTC. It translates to CAWSGGVGIFYGYTF.

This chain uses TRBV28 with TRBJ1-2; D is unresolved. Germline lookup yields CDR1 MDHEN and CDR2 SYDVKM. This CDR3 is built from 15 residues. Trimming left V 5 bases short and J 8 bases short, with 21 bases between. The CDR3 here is CASSTRTTALGGYTF. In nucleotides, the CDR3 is TGTGCCAGCAGTACGCGAACGACGGCCCTCGGGGGCTACACCTTC.

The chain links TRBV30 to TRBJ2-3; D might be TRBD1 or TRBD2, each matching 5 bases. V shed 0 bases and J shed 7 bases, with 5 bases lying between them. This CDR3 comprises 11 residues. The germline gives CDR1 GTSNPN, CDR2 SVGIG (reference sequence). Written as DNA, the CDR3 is TGTGCCTGGAGTGTGGGACATACGCAGTATTTT. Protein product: CAWSVGHTQYF.

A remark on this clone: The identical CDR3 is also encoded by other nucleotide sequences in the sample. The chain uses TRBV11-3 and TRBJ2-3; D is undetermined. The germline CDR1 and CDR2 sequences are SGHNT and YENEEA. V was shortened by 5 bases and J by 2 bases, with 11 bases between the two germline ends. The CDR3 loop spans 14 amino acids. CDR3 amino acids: CASSLGQLTDTQYF. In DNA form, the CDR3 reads TGTGCCAGCAGCCTAGGGCAGCTCACAGATACGCAGTATTTT.

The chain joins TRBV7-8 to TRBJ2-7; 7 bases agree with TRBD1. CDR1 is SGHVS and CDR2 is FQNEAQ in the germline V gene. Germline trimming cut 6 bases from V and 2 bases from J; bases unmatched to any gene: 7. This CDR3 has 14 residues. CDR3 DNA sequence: TGTGCCAGCAGTGGCCGGGACAGCACCTACGAGCAGTACTTC. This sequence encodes CASSGRDSTYEQYF.

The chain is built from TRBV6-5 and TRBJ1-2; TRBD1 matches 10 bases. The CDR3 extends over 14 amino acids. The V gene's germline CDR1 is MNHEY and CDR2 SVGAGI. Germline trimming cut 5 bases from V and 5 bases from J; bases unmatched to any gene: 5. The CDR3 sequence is CASSTPDRGYGYTF. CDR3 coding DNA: TGTGCCAGCAGTACCCCGGACAGGGGGTATGGCTACACCTTC.

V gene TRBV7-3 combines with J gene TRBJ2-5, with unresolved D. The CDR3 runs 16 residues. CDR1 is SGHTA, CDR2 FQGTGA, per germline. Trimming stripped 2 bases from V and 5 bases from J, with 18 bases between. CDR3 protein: CASSLSAGSSTETQYF. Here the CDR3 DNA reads TGTGCCAGCAGCTTATCGGCTGGCAGTTCAACGGAGACCCAGTACTTC.

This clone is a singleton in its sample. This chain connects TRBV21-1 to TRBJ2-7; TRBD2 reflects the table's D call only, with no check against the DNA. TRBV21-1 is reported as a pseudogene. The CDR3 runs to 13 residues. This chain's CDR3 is CASKRGYSYEQYF. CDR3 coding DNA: TGTGCCAGCAAGCGGGGCTACTCCTACGAGCAGTACTTC.

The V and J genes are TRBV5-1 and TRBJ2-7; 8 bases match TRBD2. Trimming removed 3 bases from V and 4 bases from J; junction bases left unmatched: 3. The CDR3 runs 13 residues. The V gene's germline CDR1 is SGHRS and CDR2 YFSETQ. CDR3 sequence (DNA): TGCGCCAGCAGCTCCCGCGGGGGGTACGAGCAGTACTTC. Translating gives CASSSRGGYEQYF.

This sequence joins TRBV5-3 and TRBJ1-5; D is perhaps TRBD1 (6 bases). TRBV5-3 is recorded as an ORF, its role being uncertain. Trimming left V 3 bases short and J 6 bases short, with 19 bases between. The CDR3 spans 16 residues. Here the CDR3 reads CARSYLRGALGQPQHF. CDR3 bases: TGTGCCAGAAGCTATTTGAGGGGGGCTCTAGGTCAGCCCCAGCATTTT.

CDR3 nucleotide sequence: TGCGCCAGCAGCTTGGGTGCTAAGGGGTCGGACGAGCAGTACTTC. This gives the protein CASSLGAKGSDEQYF. J is TRBJ2-7 and V is TRBV5-1; D is possibly TRBD1 (5 bases). Germline V gene lookup returns CDR1 SGHRS and CDR2 YFSETQ. The CDR3 extends over 15 amino acids. V was pared by 0 bases and J by 5 bases, with 15 bases between.

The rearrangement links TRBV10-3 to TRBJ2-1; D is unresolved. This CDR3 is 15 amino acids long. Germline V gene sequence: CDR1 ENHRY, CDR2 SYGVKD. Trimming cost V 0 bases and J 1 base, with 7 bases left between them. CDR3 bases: TGTGCCATCAGTGAGTCCCCACGGTCCTACAATGAGCAGTTCTTC. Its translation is CAISESPRSYNEQFF.